This T cell receptor (beta chain) was identified in a study of blood T cell repertoires in COVID-19. Overall study context: COVID-19 samples collected from the United States, Italy and Spain covered acute and convalescent phases.

Original processing notes: Reference gene primers were amplified, and this amplification served to estimate nucleated cell counts. Assay used: immunoSEQ multiplex PCR; TCRdb lists only in-frame clones, some missing. V and J calls and clone size are those listed in that table; D and trimming were worked out from the DNA. The sample lists about 230,000 clones, approximately 82% occurring once. J gave up 12 bases and V 0 bases, and 11 bases lay outside the gene matches. Germline-derived CDR1 and CDR2 are SGHTS and YDEGEE. CDR3 length equals 15 residues. This clonotype was sampled from a woman in her thirties or forties who had recovered from COVID-19. Sequences were obtained from peripheral blood. The rearrangement uses TRBV5-8 and TRBJ1-1, with 10 bases matching TRBD1. CDR3 nucleotide sequence: TGTGCCAGCAGCTTGGAGGGGACAGGGGCCACCGCCTCTTTCTTT. This encodes CASSLEGTGATASFF.